A single sample is the source of the 32 T cell receptor beta chains below, sequenced in a study of T-cell memory formation after mild COVID-19. MiXCR was run by TCRdb on the 5' RACE reads, yielding one entry per CDR3 protein. The table records a few hundred thousand distinct CDR3 sequences, roughly 20% of them present only once. Sample: PBMCs or a T cell subset sorted from them (not recorded which). Source of these receptors: an adult woman who had mild COVID-19 (a few samples of this study predate the infection). Cell type and time point are not known.

The V call is TRBV11-2, the J call TRBJ1-2; the match to TRBD1 covers 9 bases. Germline CDR1 SGHAT, CDR2 FQNNGV. The V gene end was trimmed by 4 bases and the J gene end by 8 bases; junction bases not matched to a gene: 8. The CDR3 consists of 14 residues. The CDR3 DNA is TGTGCCAGCAGCTCCGTACGGGACAGGGACGGCTACACCTTC. Its translation: CASSSVRDRDGYTF.

This clonotype was observed a handful of times. V is TRBV12-3 or TRBV12-4 and J is TRBJ2-7; maybe TRBD1 (6 bases). Trimming took off 6 bases at V and 4 bases at J, with 13 bases between the two ends. CDR3 length: 13 residues. The CDR3 DNA reads as TGTGCCAGCAGCCGCGCCCAGGGGTACGAGCAGTACTTC. This gives the protein CASSRAQGYEQYF.

This sequence joins TRBV5-6 and TRBJ1-1, with 11 bases lining up with TRBD1. The ends lost 0 bases at V and 3 bases at J; junction bases unmatched: 4. The CDR3 consists of 16 residues. Germline V lookup: CDR1 SGHDT, CDR2 YYEEEE. CDR3 sequence: CASSLVGTGGHTEAFF. The CDR3 DNA sequence: TGTGCCAGCAGCTTGGTCGGGACAGGGGGACACACTGAAGCTTTCTTT.

The V gene is TRBV5-1, the J gene TRBJ2-3; D not resolved. This CDR3 is built from 17 residues. Between the trimmed V and J ends, which lost 0 bases and 1 base, there was a span of 15 bases. The germline gives CDR1 SGHRS, CDR2 YFSETQ. The CDR3 sequence: CASSLDVAASGTDTQYF. CDR3 coding DNA: TGCGCCAGCAGCTTGGACGTGGCAGCCTCTGGCACAGATACGCAGTATTTT.

There are a few counts of this clonotype. J is TRBJ1-1 and V is TRBV11-2; D perhaps matches TRBD1 (6 bases). The germline V and J ends were trimmed by 4 bases and 2 bases, with 14 bases remaining between them. This CDR3 is built from 15 residues. Per germline, CDR1 SGHAT and CDR2 FQNNGV. This CDR3 is CASSYPGTKNTEAFF. DNA for the CDR3: TGTGCCAGCAGCTACCCCGGGACAAAAAACACTGAAGCTTTCTTT.

Only a few counts were recorded for this clonotype. This rearrangement joins TRBV6-2 or TRBV6-3 to TRBJ2-7; possibly TRBD1 for D (7 bases). The CDR3 spans 13 residues. Looked up from germline, CDR1 is MNHEY and CDR2 is SVGEGT. V was clipped by 6 bases and J by 6 bases, with 15 bases between them. This CDR3 is CASRLSQGGEQYF. The CDR3 DNA sequence: TGTGCCAGCAGACTCTCTCAGGGGGGCGAGCAGTACTTC.

This clonotype has only a few counts. This chain connects TRBV7-8 to TRBJ2-7, with D unclear. With 4 bases removed from V and 0 bases from J, the gap between germline ends came to 16 bases. The germline CDR1 and CDR2 sequences are SGHVS and FQNEAQ. This CDR3 is built from 16 residues. CDR3 bases: TGTGCCAGCAGCTCAGTCGTCTCGGTAGGCTCCTACGAGCAGTACTTC. Translation: CASSSVVSVGSYEQYF.

This clonotype was detected only once. The gene calls are TRBV7-9 and TRBJ1-2; no firm D call. Trimming cost V 3 bases and J 6 bases, with 11 bases left between them. The CDR3 is 13 amino acids. Looked up from germline, CDR1 is SEHNR and CDR2 is FQNEAQ (reference sequence). In DNA, the CDR3 is TGTGCCAGCAGCTTCCGGCATGACGATGGCTACACCTTC. Amino acids: CASSFRHDDGYTF.

This clonotype was seen more than once but under ten times. The chain joins TRBV24-1 to TRBJ1-2; D is uncertain. CDR3 length: 15 amino acids. Germline V gene sequence: CDR1 KGHDR, CDR2 SFDVKD. Between the trimmed V and J ends, which lost 0 bases and 3 bases, there was a span of 10 bases. For the CDR3, the DNA is TGTGCCACCAGTGATTTGTCTGTGGGAGACTATGGCTACACCTTC. Protein sequence: CATSDLSVGDYGYTF.

This clonotype has only a few counts. J is TRBJ1-1 and V is TRBV7-3; D unclear. V lost 0 bases and J 5 bases, leaving 7 bases between the germline ends. Germline CDR1 and CDR2: SGHTA and FQGTGA. This CDR3 spans 13 amino acids. DNA of the CDR3: TGTGCCAGCAGCTTAACGGATTGGACTGAAGCTTTCTTT. Translated: CASSLTDWTEAFF.

The table lists this clonotype with a few counts. The DNA for the CDR3 is TGTGCCAGCAGCGCGGGACTAGCGGTACAAGAGACCCAGTACTTC. Translated: CASSAGLAVQETQYF. The J gene is TRBJ2-5, the V gene TRBV3-1, with TRBD2 matching over 11 bases. The CDR3 sequence is 15 residues long. J was trimmed by 2 bases and V by 5 bases; bases with no gene match: 4. The germline V gene encodes CDR1 LGHDT and CDR2 YNNKEL (reference sequence).

V usage is TRBV6-1 and J usage is TRBJ2-2; D is uncertain. Per germline, CDR1 MNHNS and CDR2 SASEGT. V was shortened by 3 bases and J by 6 bases, with 5 bases between the two germline ends. The CDR3 has 12 residues. The CDR3 here is CASSEIPGELFF. In nucleotides, the CDR3 is TGTGCCAGCAGTGAGATTCCCGGGGAGCTGTTTTTT.

This rearrangement joins TRBV15 to TRBJ2-7; tentatively, D is TRBD1 (6 bases). CDR3 length: 15 residues. Germline V gene data show CDR1 as LNHNV and CDR2 as YYDKDF (reference sequence). V lost 0 bases, J lost 0 bases, and 9 bases lay in between. CDR3 protein: CATSRDWDNSYEQYF. In nucleotides, the CDR3 is TGTGCCACCAGCAGAGATTGGGACAACTCCTACGAGCAGTACTTC.

This clonotype occurred a few times. V is TRBV20-1 and J is TRBJ1-1; D remains unclear. V lost 6 bases, J lost 2 bases, and 7 bases lay in between. The CDR3 loop spans 11 amino acids. Germline loops: CDR1 DFQATT, CDR2 SNEGSKA (reference sequence). CDR3 loop: CSAIDNTEAFF. CDR3 nucleotide sequence: TGCAGTGCCATTGACAACACTGAAGCTTTCTTT.

This clonotype was observed many times. CDR3 nucleotides: TGTGCCAGCAGTTACGGGACTAGCGGCTCCTACGAGCAGTACTTC. Residues: CASSYGTSGSYEQYF. J is TRBJ2-7 and V is TRBV6-2 or TRBV6-3, with TRBD2 matching 11 bases. V shed 2 bases, J shed 0 bases, and the junction held 0 bases outside the gene matches. The CDR3 is made up of 15 amino acids. Per germline, CDR1 MNHEY and CDR2 SVGEGT.

The chain is built from TRBV7-6 and TRBJ2-2, with D possibly TRBD1 on 5 matching bases. V was trimmed by 5 bases and J by 3 bases, leaving 13 bases between them. Germline assignment: CDR1 SGHVS and CDR2 FNYEAQ. The CDR3 covers 15 residues. The DNA for the CDR3 is TGTGCCAGCAGCCACAAAACAGGTTACACCGGGGAGCTGTTTTTT. Translated: CASSHKTGYTGELFF. Complete variable domain (other parts from reference TRBV7-6 and TRBJ2-2): GAGVSQSPRYKVTKRGQDVALRCDPISGHVSLYWYRQALGQGPEFLTYFNYEAQQDKSGLPNDRFSAERPEGSISTLTIQRTEQRDSAMYRCASSHKTGYTGELFFGEGSRLTVL.

This chain's CDR3 is CASSFPGQGFYEQFF. Here the CDR3 DNA reads TGTGCCAGCTCGTTCCCGGGACAGGGTTTCTATGAGCAGTTCTTC. V gene TRBV18 combines with J gene TRBJ2-1; 9 bases are a match to TRBD1. Germline lookup yields CDR1 KGHSH and CDR2 LQKENI. The CDR3 loop spans 15 amino acids. J gave up 8 bases and V 6 bases, and 11 bases lay outside the gene matches.

The chain employs TRBV12-3 or TRBV12-4 and TRBJ2-1, with TRBD2 matching over 9 bases. The CDR3 totals 16 residues. With 6 bases clipped from V and 1 base from J, the junction kept 7 bases outside the gene matches. CDR3 amino acids: CASSLLAGVSYNEQFF. Written as DNA, the CDR3 is TGTGCCAGCAGCCTATTAGCGGGGGTTTCCTACAATGAGCAGTTCTTC.

V usage is TRBV5-1 and J usage is TRBJ2-7, with 10 nucleotides matching TRBD2. Germline CDR1 reads SGHRS; CDR2 reads YFSETQ. Unmatched junction bases numbered 6, after V lost 0 bases and J lost 3 bases. This CDR3 contains 16 residues. The CDR3 protein is CASSLGPAGGNYEQYF. In DNA form, the CDR3 reads TGCGCCAGCAGCTTGGGTCCAGCGGGAGGGAACTACGAGCAGTACTTC.

The chain joins TRBV10-3 to TRBJ1-5, with D unresolved. Germline V CDR1 and CDR2: ENHRY, SYGVKD. The CDR3 is 14 residues long. Deletions cut 4 bases from V and 1 base from J, with 8 bases between. CDR3 in amino acids: CAISGIGSNQPQHF. In DNA, the CDR3 is TGTGCCATCAGTGGGATAGGGAGCAATCAGCCCCAGCATTTT.

Only a few counts were recorded for this clonotype. The J gene is TRBJ1-1, the V gene TRBV12-3 or TRBV12-4; D is undetermined. The CDR3 totals 13 residues. The germline V and J ends were trimmed by 8 bases and 1 base, with 11 bases remaining between them. For the CDR3, the DNA is TGTGCCAGCTCTCATGACTGGAACACTGAAGCTTTCTTT. It is translated as CASSHDWNTEAFF.

This clonotype has only a few counts. The CDR3 nucleotides are TGTGCCTGGATACACACCCTGAACACTGAAGCTTTCTTT. Protein product: CAWIHTLNTEAFF. This chain uses TRBV30 with TRBJ1-1; D call uncertain. Per the germline V gene, CDR1 is GTSNPN and CDR2 is SVGIG (reference sequence). With 4 bases removed from V and 0 bases from J, the gap between germline ends came to 9 bases. The CDR3 has 13 residues.

This clonotype appeared a few times. This chain links TRBV24-1 with TRBJ2-1; the D is unclear. Trimming stripped 6 bases from V and 4 bases from J, with 6 bases between. This CDR3 contains 12 residues. CDR1 and CDR2 from the germline V gene are KGHDR and SFDVKD. CDR3 DNA: TGTGCCACCAGTTCAGATTACAATGAGCAGTTCTTC. Translating it yields CATSSDYNEQFF.

This clonotype occurred a few times. V gene TRBV7-7 combines with J gene TRBJ2-2; tentative D call: TRBD1 (5 bases). Germline V gene sequence: CDR1 SSHAT, CDR2 FNYEAQ (reference sequence). The CDR3 runs 14 residues. V lost 3 bases and J 2 bases, leaving 7 bases between the germline ends. CDR3 amino acids: CASSLDKNTGELFF. The CDR3 DNA sequence: TGTGCCAGCAGCTTGGACAAAAACACCGGGGAGCTGTTTTTT.

The V call is TRBV7-2, the J call TRBJ1-2; D gene unclear. V was clipped by 1 base and J by 3 bases, with 9 bases between them. CDR1 is SGHTA, CDR2 FQGNSA, per germline. The length of the CDR3 is 14 residues. The CDR3 here is CASSLVLSDYGYTF. CDR3 DNA: TGTGCCAGCAGCTTAGTCCTGAGCGACTATGGCTACACCTTC.

The gene calls are TRBV4-3 and TRBJ2-7; TRBD2 agrees at 7 bases. This CDR3 region has 16 residues. Germline values: CDR1 LGHNA, CDR2 YSLEER. V dropped 0 bases and J dropped 4; count of bases not matched to a gene: 9. The CDR3 DNA sequence: TGCGCCAGCAGCCAAGATCGCCTAGCGGAACTATACGAGCAGTACTTC. This codes for CASSQDRLAELYEQYF.

The chain uses TRBV20-1 and TRBJ2-7; no definite D call. Germline-derived CDR1 and CDR2 are DFQATT and SNEGSKA (reference sequence). The CDR3 loop spans 12 amino acids. V lost 1 base to trimming and J lost 6 bases, with 10 bases between them. CDR3 in amino acids: CSARGAGFEQYF. CDR3 bases: TGCAGTGCTAGAGGGGCTGGGTTCGAGCAGTACTTC.

This clonotype showed up just a few times. The chain uses TRBV12-3 or TRBV12-4 and TRBJ2-5; TRBD1 matches at 7 bases. This CDR3 is 15 amino acids long. J was trimmed by 3 bases and V by 4 bases; bases with no gene match: 8. This CDR3 is CASSSHLGQEETQYF. As DNA, the CDR3 is TGTGCCAGCAGTTCCCACCTAGGACAGGAAGAGACCCAGTACTTC.

The gene calls are TRBV4-2 and TRBJ2-2, with D possibly being TRBD1 (6 bases). The CDR3 has 16 residues. Deletions cut 0 bases from V and 2 bases from J, with 10 bases between. Germline V gene sequence: CDR1 LGHNA, CDR2 YNFKEQ. In DNA, the CDR3 is TGTGCCAGCAGCCAAGATACAGGGCGCAACACCGGGGAGCTGTTTTTT. Amino acids: CASSQDTGRNTGELFF.

The chain links TRBV9 to TRBJ2-7; D perhaps matches TRBD1 (7 bases). This CDR3 region has 15 residues. Germline V CDR1 and CDR2: SGDLS, YYNGEE. The germline V and J ends were trimmed by 4 bases and 4 bases, with 18 bases remaining between them. Here the CDR3 DNA reads TGTGCCAGCAGCCCCAACACCCAGGGGGGATACGAGCAGTACTTC. Its translation: CASSPNTQGGYEQYF.

This clonotype has at least ten counts. V and J are TRBV27 and TRBJ2-1; possibly TRBD2 for D (6 bases). This CDR3 spans 14 amino acids. Trimming stripped 0 bases from V and 3 bases from J, with 6 bases between. Germline loops: CDR1 MNHEY, CDR2 SMNVEV (reference sequence). The CDR3 sequence is CASSLSGLYNEQFF. In DNA, the CDR3 is TGTGCCAGCAGTTTATCGGGACTCTACAATGAGCAGTTCTTC.

This clonotype was seen only a few times. The chain carries TRBV11-1 and TRBJ2-5, with D possibly matching TRBD2 (5 bases). CDR1 SGHAT and CDR2 FQDESV come from the germline V gene (reference sequence). V was cut by 5 bases and J by 2 bases, with 9 bases left in between. CDR3 length equals 13 residues. CDR3 in DNA: TGTGCCAGCAGCACACGGGGTCAAGAGACCCAGTACTTC. Translation gives CASSTRGQETQYF.